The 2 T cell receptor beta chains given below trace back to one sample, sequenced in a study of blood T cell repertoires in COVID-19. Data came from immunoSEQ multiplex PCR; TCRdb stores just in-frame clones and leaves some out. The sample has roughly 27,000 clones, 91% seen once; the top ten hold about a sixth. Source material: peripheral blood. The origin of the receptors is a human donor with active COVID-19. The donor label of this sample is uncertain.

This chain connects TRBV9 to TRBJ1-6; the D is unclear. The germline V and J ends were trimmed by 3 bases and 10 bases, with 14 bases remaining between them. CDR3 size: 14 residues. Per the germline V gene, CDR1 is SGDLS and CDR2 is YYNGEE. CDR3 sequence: CASSAPQRESPLHF. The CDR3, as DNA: TGTGCCAGCAGCGCCCCCCAAAGGGAGTCACCCCTCCACTTT.

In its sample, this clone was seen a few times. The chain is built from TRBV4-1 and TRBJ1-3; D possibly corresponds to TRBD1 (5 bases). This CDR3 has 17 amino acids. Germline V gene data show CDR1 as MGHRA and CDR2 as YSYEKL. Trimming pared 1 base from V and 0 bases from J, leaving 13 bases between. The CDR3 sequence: CASSQGTYDYSGNTIYF. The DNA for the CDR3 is TGCGCCAGCAGCCAAGGGACATACGATTACTCTGGAAACACCATATATTTT.